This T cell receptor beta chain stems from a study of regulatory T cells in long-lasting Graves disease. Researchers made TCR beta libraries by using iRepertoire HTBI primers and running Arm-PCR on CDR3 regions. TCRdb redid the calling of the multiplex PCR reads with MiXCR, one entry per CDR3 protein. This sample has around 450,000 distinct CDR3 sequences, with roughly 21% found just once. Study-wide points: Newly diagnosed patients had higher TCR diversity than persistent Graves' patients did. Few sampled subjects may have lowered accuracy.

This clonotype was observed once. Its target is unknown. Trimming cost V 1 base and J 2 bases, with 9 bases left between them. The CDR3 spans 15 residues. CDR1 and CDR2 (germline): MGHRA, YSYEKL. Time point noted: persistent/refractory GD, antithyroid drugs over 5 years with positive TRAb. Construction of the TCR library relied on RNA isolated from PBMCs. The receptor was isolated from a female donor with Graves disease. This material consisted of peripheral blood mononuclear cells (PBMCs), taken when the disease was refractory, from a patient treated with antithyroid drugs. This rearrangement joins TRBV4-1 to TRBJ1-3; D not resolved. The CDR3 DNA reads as TGCGCCAGCAGCCAAGTCGGACTGGCTGGAAACACCATATATTTT. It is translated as CASSQVGLAGNTIYF.